This T cell receptor beta chain was recorded in a study of cytomegalovirus exposure and HLA in healthy donors. About the research overall: Previous work identified roughly 110 million unique TCR beta sequences from 200 million or so T cells. Membership in the Caucasian-associated ancestry cluster was found for about 84% of a few hundred genotyped donors. Study results and caveats: Listed as cytomegalovirus-associated were about 160 TCR beta chains. For presence/absence analyses, sequencing depth was assumed to be roughly uniform across donors.

With 60 Vbeta and 13 Jbeta primers, the PCR was carried out. TCRdb's table, derived via immunoSEQ multiplex PCR, lists solely in-frame clones and lacks some. The sample has roughly 130,000 clones; roughly 74% are singletons. Per the germline V gene, CDR1 is SGHRS and CDR2 is YFSETQ. The CDR3 is 12 amino acids. After removal of 4 bases from V and 8 bases from J, the junction contained 5 bases not matched to a gene. A remark on this clone: Its antigen is currently unknown.

The chain couples TRBV5-1 to TRBJ1-2; 7 nucleotides agree with TRBD1. The sequencing sample was made of PBMCs. This TCR was recovered from a woman aged 45-65 years in good health and CMV-seropositive. CDR3 sequence reads: CASSPYRGGYTF. CDR3 sequence (DNA): TGCGCCAGCAGCCCGTACAGGGGCGGCTACACCTTC.